These 22 T cell receptor beta chains came from one sample sequenced in a study of CD8+CD57+ T cells in acquired aplastic anemia. Sequencing was done on patients that had shown CD8+CD57+ cell expansion by flow cytometry. TCR beta VDJ and CDR3 were profiled, and genomic DNA was the template. TCRdb re-called the reads through MiXCR, storing one row per CDR3 protein. The sample lists 150,000 to 180,000 distinct CDR3 sequences, approximately 52% occurring once. Sample: sorted CD4+, CD8+, or CD8+CD57+ T cells (not recorded which) from PBMCs. The receptors derive from a human donor with aplastic anemia.

The rearrangement uses TRBV7-8 and TRBJ2-7; no definite D call. Germline V CDR1 and CDR2: SGHVS, FQNEAQ. Trimming left V 5 bases short and J 3 bases short, with 8 bases between. There are 12 residues in the CDR3. For the CDR3, the DNA is TGTGCCAGCAGCGCCGACATCTACGAGCAGTACTTC. Protein sequence: CASSADIYEQYF.

About this clonotype itself: A much larger clonotype is one base distant, so this may be a read error. Here the CDR3 reads CASSQGGSTEALF. The CDR3 DNA sequence: TGCGCCAGCAGCCAAGGGGGGTCCACTGAAGCTCTCTTT. V usage is TRBV4-3 and J usage is TRBJ1-1; tentatively, D is TRBD1 (5 bases). The CDR3 is made up of 13 amino acids. CDR1 and CDR2 from the germline V gene are LGHNA and YSLEER.

A few counts support this clonotype. DNA for the CDR3: TGTGCCAGCAGCTTAGATAGGGGGTTAAATGAGCAGTTCTTC. As protein: CASSLDRGLNEQFF. The J gene is TRBJ2-1, the V gene TRBV7-8; tentative D call: TRBD1 (6 bases). Germline CDR1 and CDR2: SGHVS and FQNEAQ. V lost 1 base and J lost 7, with 11 bases in between. CDR3 length: 14 amino acids.

The chain combines TRBV29-1 with TRBJ1-1, with D possibly matching TRBD1 (5 bases). The CDR3 runs 14 residues. V was trimmed by 0 bases and J by 1 base, leaving 9 bases between them. The germline CDR1 and CDR2 sequences are SQVTM and ANQGSEA. The CDR3 spells CSVEDRQGNTEAFF. CDR3 sequence (DNA): TGCAGCGTTGAAGATCGTCAGGGGAACACTGAAGCTTTCTTT.

This clonotype was recorded at least ten times. CDR3 in amino acids: CASSLAGREAEQFF. The CDR3 region has the DNA TGTGCCAGCAGTTTAGCAGGAAGGGAAGCCGAGCAGTTCTTC. The chain joins TRBV12-3 or TRBV12-4 to TRBJ2-1; D is uncertain. The CDR3 is 14 amino acids. Trimming pared 0 bases from V and 10 bases from J, leaving 13 bases between.

This clonotype was counted only a few times. The genes are TRBV6-2 or TRBV6-3 and TRBJ2-1; D is tentatively TRBD1 or TRBD2 (5 bases each). Deletions cut 2 bases from V and 8 bases from J, with 16 bases between. This CDR3 comprises 15 residues. Per germline, CDR1 MNHEY and CDR2 SVGEGT. The CDR3 spells CASSYLTPGRDEQFF. DNA of the CDR3: TGTGCCAGCAGTTACCTTACACCGGGACGCGATGAGCAGTTCTTC.

This clonotype was detected many times. V and J are TRBV5-5 and TRBJ2-7; no clear D gene. The germline V gene encodes CDR1 SGHKS and CDR2 YYEKEE (reference sequence). Trimming stripped 2 bases from V and 3 bases from J, with 9 bases between. The CDR3 is made up of 13 amino acids. The CDR3 nucleotides read TGTGCCAGCAGCTTTCGACCCGACTACGAGCAGTACTTC. The encoded protein is CASSFRPDYEQYF.

This chain links TRBV2 with TRBJ1-5, with 7 bases matching TRBD1. This CDR3 has 13 residues. V trimming: 5 bases; J trimming: 5 bases; junction bases outside the gene matches: 3. Germline loops: CDR1 SNHLY, CDR2 FYNNEI. The CDR3 DNA reads TGTGCCAGCAGTCCGACAGGGTATCAGCCCCAGCATTTT. Protein sequence: CASSPTGYQPQHF. The whole variable domain, filled in from reference TRBV2 and TRBJ1-5, reads EPEVTQTPSHQVTQMGQEVILRCVPISNHLYFYWYRQILGQKVEFLVSFYNNEISEKSEIFDDQFSVERPDGSNFTLKIRSTKLEDSAMYFCASSPTGYQPQHFGDGTRLSIL.

In this sample, this clonotype turned up a few times. The chain joins TRBV2 to TRBJ1-6; D is unresolved. Per germline, CDR1 SNHLY and CDR2 FYNNEI. The CDR3 extends over 12 amino acids. The ends were cut back, 6 bases at V and 4 bases at J, with 4 bases in the middle. The CDR3 nucleotides read TGTGCCAGCAGGTTATATAATTCACCCCTCCACTTT. Protein: CASRLYNSPLHF. Drawing the rest from reference TRBV2 and TRBJ1-6, the complete variable domain is EPEVTQTPSHQVTQMGQEVILRCVPISNHLYFYWYRQILGQKVEFLVSFYNNEISEKSEIFDDQFSVERPDGSNFTLKIRSTKLEDSAMYFCASRLYNSPLHFGNGTRLTVT.

As to this clonotype: This sequence may be a read error, since a much larger clone differs from it by one base. The genes are TRBV4-3 and TRBJ1-4; a possible D gene is TRBD1 (6 bases). CDR3 length equals 15 residues. CDR1 LGHNA and CDR2 YSLEER come from the germline V gene. The CDR3 sequence: CASGQRGGFNEKLFF. In DNA, the CDR3 is TGCGCCAGCGGCCAACGAGGGGGATTCAATGAAAAACTGTTTTTT.

Notes on this clonotype: This may be a read error, as it is one base from a much larger clone. V usage is TRBV6-2 or TRBV6-3 and J usage is TRBJ2-1; D perhaps matches TRBD1 (5 bases). Trimming took off 5 bases at V and 5 bases at J, with 10 bases between the two ends. CDR1 is MNHEY and CDR2 is SVGEGT in the germline V gene. The CDR3 has 13 amino acids. CDR3 sequence reads: CASSDRPHNEQFF. The DNA of the CDR3 is TGTGCCAGCAGTGACAGACCCCACAATGAGCAGTTCTTC.

This clonotype was recorded only once. This chain uses TRBV25-1 with TRBJ1-2, with 12 nucleotides matching TRBD1. Germline V gene lookup returns CDR1 MGHDK and CDR2 SYGVNS. This CDR3 comprises 17 residues. V shed 4 bases and J 4 bases; nucleotides not matched to a gene: 10. The CDR3 is CASSGPGQGASSYGYTF. CDR3 nucleotide sequence: TGTGCCAGCAGTGGACCGGGACAGGGGGCTAGTAGCTATGGCTACACCTTC.

This clonotype was counted at least ten times. The rearrangement links TRBV11-1 to TRBJ2-5, with unresolved D. V was cut by 3 bases and J by 3 bases, with 5 bases left in between. The CDR3 is made up of 12 amino acids. Per germline, CDR1 SGHAT and CDR2 FQDESV (reference sequence). In DNA form, the CDR3 reads TGTGCCAGCAGCTTCTTCAAAGAGACCCAGTACTTC. It yields the protein CASSFFKETQYF.

V and J are TRBV10-3 and TRBJ2-5, with 8 nucleotides matching TRBD2. In germline, CDR1 is ENHRY, CDR2 SYGVKD. J lost 5 bases, V lost 3 bases, and 11 bases had no gene match. This CDR3 is built from 16 residues. CDR3 bases: TGTGCCATCAGTGACGGGAATAGCGGGAATGAGGAGACCCAGTACTTC. Protein product: CAISDGNSGNEETQYF.

The chain combines TRBV5-6 with TRBJ2-1, with a tentative D call TRBD1 (6 bases). The V gene's germline CDR1 is SGHDT and CDR2 YYEEEE. This CDR3 has 14 amino acids. The V gene lost 1 base and the J gene lost 7 bases, with 12 bases spanning the gap. The CDR3 region has the DNA TGTGCCAGCAGCTTGCAGGGGTTCCGGAATGAGCAGTTCTTC. Translating it yields CASSLQGFRNEQFF.

This clonotype was picked up a small number of times. The rearrangement uses TRBV7-3 and TRBJ2-2; D not resolved. Germline-derived CDR1 and CDR2 are SGHTA and FQGTGA. CDR3 length: 12 amino acids. V was cut by 4 bases and J by 3 bases, with 3 bases left in between. For the CDR3, the DNA is TGTGCCAGCAGCTCGGACACCGGGGAGCTGTTTTTT. As protein: CASSSDTGELFF.

This chain links TRBV10-3 with TRBJ1-2; D gene uncertain. CDR3 length: 15 residues. V lost 0 bases, J lost 3 bases, and 11 bases lay in between. Germline CDR1 and CDR2: ENHRY and SYGVKD. CDR3 region: CAISESGIPYYGYTF. The CDR3 nucleotides are TGTGCCATCAGTGAGTCGGGGATCCCATACTATGGCTACACCTTC.

This clonotype was counted ten times or more. The V gene is TRBV6-1, the J gene TRBJ2-1; TRBD1 matches 11 bases. CDR1 and CDR2 from the germline V gene are MNHNS and SASEGT. The CDR3 length is 14 residues. The V and J ends lost 5 bases and 6 bases, in that order; junction bases with no gene match: 3. For the CDR3, the DNA is TGTGCCAGCAGTACCGGGACAGGGGGCAATGAGCAGTTCTTC. Protein product: CASSTGTGGNEQFF.

The chain recombines TRBV9 with TRBJ2-7; TRBD1 or TRBD2 may be the D gene (5 bases each). The V end was cut by 5 bases, the J end by 4 bases, with 16 bases between. The CDR3 is 14 amino acids. The germline V gene has CDR1 SGDLS and CDR2 YYNGEE. This CDR3 reads CASSGTGTGYEQYF. In DNA form, the CDR3 reads TGTGCCAGCAGTGGGACGGGGACGGGATACGAGCAGTACTTC.

This chain connects TRBV15 to TRBJ1-5, with TRBD1 identical over 7 bases. J was trimmed by 2 bases and V by 0 bases; bases with no gene match: 4. In germline, CDR1 is LNHNV, CDR2 YYDKDF (reference sequence). The CDR3 is 16 residues long. The CDR3 DNA follows: TGTGCCACCAGCAGAGATTCGGGACAGCGCAATCAGCCCCAGCATTTT. It codes for CATSRDSGQRNQPQHF.

J is TRBJ2-5 and V is TRBV9; D not certain. The germline gives CDR1 SGDLS, CDR2 YYNGEE. The CDR3 runs 12 residues. V lost 6 bases and J 1 base, leaving 7 bases between the germline ends. CDR3 sequence (DNA): TGTGCCAGCACAGCCTTCCAAGAGACCCAGTACTTC. This encodes CASTAFQETQYF.

This clonotype was counted at least ten times. The chain links TRBV4-2 to TRBJ1-6; D gene uncertain. Germline values: CDR1 LGHNA, CDR2 YNFKEQ. V was pared by 4 bases and J by 10 bases, with 20 bases between. CDR3 length: 16 amino acids. Here the CDR3 reads CASSPGRVSPISPLHF. The CDR3 nucleotides are TGTGCCAGCAGCCCCGGGAGAGTATCTCCCATATCACCCCTCCACTTT.